Presented here are 2 T cell receptor beta chains from one specimen sequenced in a study of T cells in Graves' hyperthyroidism and ophthalmopathy. Amplification of TCR beta CDR3 regions was performed using RNA transcripts as template. RT-PCR in the first round (using the HTBI primer set) targeted the TCR CDR3. Each CDR3 protein gets one entry after TCRdb re-called the multiplex PCR reads with MiXCR. The sample has about 600,000 distinct CDR3 sequences, roughly a sixth seen once. The sample consisted of blood. The origin of the receptors is a woman aged 40 to 50 with Graves' ophthalmopathy.

This clonotype was seen many times. The rearrangement uses TRBV3-1 and TRBJ2-6; tentative D call: TRBD1 (5 bases). The CDR3 loop spans 16 amino acids. V was pared by 0 bases and J by 2 bases, with 8 bases between. CDR1 LGHDT and CDR2 YNNKEL come from the germline V gene (reference sequence). This chain's CDR3 is CASSQDVGPGANVLTF. The CDR3 nucleotides are TGTGCCAGCAGCCAAGATGTGGGGCCTGGGGCCAACGTCCTGACTTTC. The whole variable domain, remainder taken from reference TRBV3-1 and TRBJ2-6, is DTAVSQTPKYLVTQMGNDKSIKCEQNLGHDTMYWYKQDSKKFLKIMFSYNNKELIINETVPNRFSPKSPDKAHLNLHINSLELGDSAVYFCASSQDVGPGANVLTFGAGSRLTVL.

Only a few counts were recorded for this clonotype. The chain links TRBV19 to TRBJ2-1, with D unclear. The V gene lost 8 bases and the J gene lost 0 bases, with 5 bases spanning the gap. This CDR3 has 12 amino acids. CDR1 LNHDA and CDR2 SQIVND come from the germline V gene (reference sequence). The CDR3 is CASLSSYNEQFF. The CDR3 region has the DNA TGTGCCAGTCTGAGCTCCTACAATGAGCAGTTCTTC. Complete variable domain (other parts from reference TRBV19 and TRBJ2-1): DGGITQSPKYLFRKEGQNVTLSCEQNLNHDAMYWYRQDPGQGLRLIYYSQIVNDFQKGDIAEGYSVSREKKESFPLTVTSAQKNPTAFYLCASLSSYNEQFFGPGTRLTVL.